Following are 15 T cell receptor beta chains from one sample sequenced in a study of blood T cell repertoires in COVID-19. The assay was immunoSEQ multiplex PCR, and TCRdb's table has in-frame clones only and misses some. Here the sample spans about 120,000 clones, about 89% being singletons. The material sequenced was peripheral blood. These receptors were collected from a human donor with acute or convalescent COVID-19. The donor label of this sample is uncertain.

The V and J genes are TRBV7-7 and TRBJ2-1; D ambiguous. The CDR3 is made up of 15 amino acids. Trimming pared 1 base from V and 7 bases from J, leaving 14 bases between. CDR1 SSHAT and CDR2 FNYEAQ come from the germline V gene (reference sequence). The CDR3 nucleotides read TGTGCCAGCAGCTTAGACGGGTCCTCTAGGAATGAGCAGTTCTTC. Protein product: CASSLDGSSRNEQFF.

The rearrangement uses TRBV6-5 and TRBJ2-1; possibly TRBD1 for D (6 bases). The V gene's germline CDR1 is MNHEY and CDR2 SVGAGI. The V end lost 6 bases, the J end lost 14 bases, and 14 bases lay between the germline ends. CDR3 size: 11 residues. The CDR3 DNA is TGTGCCAGCAGCACAGTTGAGGGGGAGTTCTTC. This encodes CASSTVEGEFF.

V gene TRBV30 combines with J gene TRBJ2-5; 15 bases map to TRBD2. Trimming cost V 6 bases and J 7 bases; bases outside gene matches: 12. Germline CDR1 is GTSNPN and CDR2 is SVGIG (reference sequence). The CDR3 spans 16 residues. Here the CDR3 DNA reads TGTGCCTGCCAAGTCTCGGGACTAGCGGGGGGCGGGACCCAGTACTTC. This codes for CACQVSGLAGGGTQYF.

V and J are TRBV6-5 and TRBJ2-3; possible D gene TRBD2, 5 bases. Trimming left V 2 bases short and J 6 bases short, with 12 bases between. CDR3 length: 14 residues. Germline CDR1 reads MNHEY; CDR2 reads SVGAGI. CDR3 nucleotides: TGTGCCAGCAGTTACGGCCTAGCTCTGGATACGCAGTATTTT. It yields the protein CASSYGLALDTQYF.

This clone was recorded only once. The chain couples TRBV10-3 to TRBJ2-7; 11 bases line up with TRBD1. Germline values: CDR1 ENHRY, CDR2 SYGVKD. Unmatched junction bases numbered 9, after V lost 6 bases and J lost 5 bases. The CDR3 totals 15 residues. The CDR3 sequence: CAIRQGQGALNEQYF. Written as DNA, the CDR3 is TGTGCCATCAGACAAGGACAGGGGGCTCTAAACGAGCAGTACTTC.

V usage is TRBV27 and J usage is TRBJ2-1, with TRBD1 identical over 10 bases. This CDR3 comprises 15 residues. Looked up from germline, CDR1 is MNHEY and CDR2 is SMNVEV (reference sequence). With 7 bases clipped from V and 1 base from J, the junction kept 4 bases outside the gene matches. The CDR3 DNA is TGTGCCAGCAATAAGGGACAGGGGTCCTACAATGAGCAGTTCTTC. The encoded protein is CASNKGQGSYNEQFF.

The CDR3 protein is CASSPTGVVNYGYTF. The CDR3, as DNA: TGTGCCAGCAGTCCGACAGGGGTGGTTAACTATGGCTACACCTTC. This chain joins TRBV6-5 and TRBJ1-2; 8 bases map to TRBD1. Per germline, CDR1 MNHEY and CDR2 SVGAGI. The J segment lost 1 base and the V segment lost 5 bases, leaving 6 bases of the junction unmatched. The CDR3 is 15 residues long.

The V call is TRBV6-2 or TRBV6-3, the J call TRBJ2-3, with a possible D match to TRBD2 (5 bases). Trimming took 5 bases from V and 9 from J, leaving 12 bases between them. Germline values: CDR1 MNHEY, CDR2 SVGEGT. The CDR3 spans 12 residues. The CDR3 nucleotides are TGTGCCAGCAGTCATCGGCTAGCAACGCAGTATTTT. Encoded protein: CASSHRLATQYF.

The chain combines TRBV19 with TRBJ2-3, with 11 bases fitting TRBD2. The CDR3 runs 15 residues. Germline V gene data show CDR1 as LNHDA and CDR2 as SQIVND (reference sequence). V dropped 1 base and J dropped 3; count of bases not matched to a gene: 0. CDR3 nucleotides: TGTGCCAGTAGTATAGGACTAGCGGGAACAGATACGCAGTATTTT. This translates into CASSIGLAGTDTQYF. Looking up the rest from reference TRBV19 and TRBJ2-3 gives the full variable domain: DGGITQSPKYLFRKEGQNVTLSCEQNLNHDAMYWYRQDPGQGLRLIYYSQIVNDFQKGDIAEGYSVSREKKESFPLTVTSAQKNPTAFYLCASSIGLAGTDTQYFGPGTRLTVL.

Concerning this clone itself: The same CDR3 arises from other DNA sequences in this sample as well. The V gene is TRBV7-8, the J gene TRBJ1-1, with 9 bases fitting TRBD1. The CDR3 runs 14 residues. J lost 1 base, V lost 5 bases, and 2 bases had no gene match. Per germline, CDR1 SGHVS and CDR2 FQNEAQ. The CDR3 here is CASSPGQGNTEAFF. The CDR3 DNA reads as TGTGCCAGCAGCCCGGGACAGGGGAACACTGAAGCTTTCTTT.

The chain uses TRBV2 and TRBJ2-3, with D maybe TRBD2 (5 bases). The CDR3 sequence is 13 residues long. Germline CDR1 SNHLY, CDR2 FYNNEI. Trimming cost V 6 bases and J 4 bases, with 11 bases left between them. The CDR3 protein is CASRPGAADTQYF. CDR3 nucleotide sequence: TGTGCCAGCAGACCCGGAGCGGCAGATACGCAGTATTTT.

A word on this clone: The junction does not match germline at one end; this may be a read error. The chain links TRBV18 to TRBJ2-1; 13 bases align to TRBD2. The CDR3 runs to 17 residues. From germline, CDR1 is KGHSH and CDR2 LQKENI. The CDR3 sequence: CASSPRTSGGSYGEQFF. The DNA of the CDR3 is TGTGCCAGCTCCCCACGGACTAGCGGGGGATCATATGGTGAGCAGTTCTTC.

The CDR3 nucleotides read TGTGCCAGTACCGAACAAGGGGCCAACGTCCTGACTTTC. Its protein is CASTEQGANVLTF. This chain links TRBV19 with TRBJ2-6; D is unresolved. The CDR3 contains 13 residues. Germline V lookup: CDR1 LNHDA, CDR2 SQIVND (reference sequence). V lost 7 bases, J lost 4 bases, and 8 bases lay in between.

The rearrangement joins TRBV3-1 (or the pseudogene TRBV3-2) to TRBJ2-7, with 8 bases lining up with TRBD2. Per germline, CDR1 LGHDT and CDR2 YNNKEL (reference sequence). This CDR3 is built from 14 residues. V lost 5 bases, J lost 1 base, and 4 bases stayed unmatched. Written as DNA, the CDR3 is TGTGCCAGCAGCGCTACTAGCGGATCCTACGAGCAGTACTTC. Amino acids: CASSATSGSYEQYF.

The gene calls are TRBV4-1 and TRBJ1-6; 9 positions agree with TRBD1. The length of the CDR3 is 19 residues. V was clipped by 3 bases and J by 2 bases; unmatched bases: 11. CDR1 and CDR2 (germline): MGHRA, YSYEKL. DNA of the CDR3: TGCGCCAGCAGCCAGCCCGGGACAGGGAAGTCGGCCTATAATTCACCCCTCCACTTT. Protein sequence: CASSQPGTGKSAYNSPLHF.